The clone carrying this TCR beta chain was found a few times. This specimen comes from a study of blood T cell repertoires in COVID-19. Study in general: COVID-19 samples, acute and convalescent, were from the United States, Italy and Spain. Sample material is recorded as cDNA or gDNA derived from T cells, B-cell-depleted T cells, or PBMCs.

The Seattle patients, enrolled during active infection, were followed longitudinally. Sequenced by immunoSEQ multiplex PCR; TCRdb stores in-frame clones only, minus some. This table holds some 310,000 clones, about 90% found once. V trimming: 4 bases; J trimming: 7 bases; junction bases outside the gene matches: 6. Germline V gene lookup returns CDR1 SGHTS and CDR2 YDEGEE. The CDR3 is made up of 13 amino acids. This chain uses TRBV5-8 with TRBJ1-2; 8 nucleotides line up with TRBD1. The receptor comes from a woman in her twenties or thirties with COVID-19, enrolled during active disease. The sequenced material came from peripheral blood. The DNA of the CDR3 is TGTGCCAGCAGCCGAGGACAGGGTCTTGGCTACACCTTC. Residues: CASSRGQGLGYTF.